These 9 T cell receptor beta chains were sequenced from one sample in a study of CD8+ T cells in alopecia areata. Sequencing templates came from extracted RNA that was reverse transcribed into cDNA. Only in-frame clones appear in the TCRdb table, and some are missing; sequencing was by immunoSEQ multiplex PCR. The sample lists around 250,000 clones; roughly two thirds were seen once. The sequencing here drew on CD4+ T cells sorted from blood, taken at week 0. These receptor sequences come from a human donor with alopecia areata.

The V and J genes are TRBV7-2 and TRBJ2-7; 12 positions match TRBD2. Trimming at V came to 5 bases and at J to 7 bases, leaving 12 bases not matched to a gene. CDR3 length: 16 residues. In germline, CDR1 is SGHTA, CDR2 FQGNSA. The CDR3 loop reads CASSNGLAGPRREQYF. The CDR3 coding sequence is TGTGCCAGCAGCAACGGACTAGCGGGGCCCAGGAGGGAGCAGTACTTC.

This clone was counted a few times. The rearrangement uses TRBV2 and TRBJ2-5; 8 bases are a match to TRBD1. Looked up from germline, CDR1 is SNHLY and CDR2 is FYNNEI. With V trimmed by 4 bases and J by 4 bases, 5 bases remained unmatched. The CDR3 sequence is 14 residues long. The CDR3 sequence: CASSGTGIVETQYF. In DNA form, the CDR3 reads TGTGCCAGCAGTGGGACAGGGATAGTAGAGACCCAGTACTTC.

This clone appeared once. V gene TRBV11-2 combines with J gene TRBJ2-2; D assignment may be TRBD1 or TRBD2 (5 bases each). V was shortened by 3 bases and J by 0 bases, with 5 bases between the two germline ends. The CDR3 is 14 amino acids. Germline V gene data show CDR1 as SGHAT and CDR2 as FQNNGV. The CDR3, as DNA: TGTGCCAGCAGCTTGGGACCGAACACCGGGGAGCTGTTTTTT. It specifies CASSLGPNTGELFF.

The gene calls are TRBV27 and TRBJ1-3, with D possibly being TRBD1 (5 bases). The CDR3 consists of 17 residues. The germline gives CDR1 MNHEY, CDR2 SMNVEV (reference sequence). V was cut by 5 bases and J by 0 bases, with 17 bases left in between. The CDR3 loop reads CASSRSLGQASGNTIYF. In DNA, the CDR3 is TGTGCCAGCAGTCGGAGTCTCGGACAAGCCTCTGGAAACACCATATATTTT.

This clone appeared once. This rearrangement joins TRBV30 to TRBJ2-5, with a possible D match to TRBD2 (6 bases). Trimming cost V 4 bases and J 7 bases, with 13 bases left between them. CDR1 GTSNPN and CDR2 SVGIG come from the germline V gene (reference sequence). There are 12 residues in the CDR3. The CDR3 DNA is TGTGCCTGGACCAGAGGAGGGGTGACCCAGTACTTC. It codes for CAWTRGGVTQYF.

The chain uses TRBV18 and TRBJ2-7; D is uncertain. CDR3 length equals 13 residues. CDR1 is KGHSH and CDR2 is LQKENI in the germline V gene. The germline V and J ends were trimmed by 3 bases and 3 bases, with 9 bases remaining between them. CDR3 amino acids: CASSPAKGYEQYF. Written as DNA, the CDR3 is TGTGCCAGCTCACCCGCAAAGGGCTACGAGCAGTACTTC.

V and J are TRBV5-1 and TRBJ2-5, with D possibly TRBD1 on 6 matching bases. The CDR3 covers 13 residues. Germline-derived CDR1 and CDR2 are SGHRS and YFSETQ. The V end lost 5 bases, the J end lost 4 bases, and 12 bases lay between the germline ends. The CDR3 is CASSAQGGETQYF. In DNA, the CDR3 is TGCGCCAGCAGTGCGCAAGGGGGAGAGACCCAGTACTTC.

The J gene is TRBJ2-7, the V gene TRBV7-2, with 8 bases aligning to TRBD1. This CDR3 has 14 amino acids. Germline CDR1 and CDR2: SGHTA and FQGNSA. The J segment lost 3 bases and the V segment lost 5 bases, leaving 6 bases of the junction unmatched. CDR3 nucleotides: TGTGCCAGCAGCGTCACGGGACAGGACTACGAGCAGTACTTC. Translating gives CASSVTGQDYEQYF.

V is TRBV27 and J is TRBJ2-3, with D possibly matching TRBD2 (6 bases). The CDR3 extends over 14 amino acids. The ends were cut back, 5 bases at V and 2 bases at J, with 11 bases in the middle. Germline CDR1 and CDR2: MNHEY and SMNVEV (reference sequence). Here the CDR3 DNA reads TGTGCCAGCAGTCCGGGACTTCCCACAGATACGCAGTATTTT. Its translation: CASSPGLPTDTQYF.